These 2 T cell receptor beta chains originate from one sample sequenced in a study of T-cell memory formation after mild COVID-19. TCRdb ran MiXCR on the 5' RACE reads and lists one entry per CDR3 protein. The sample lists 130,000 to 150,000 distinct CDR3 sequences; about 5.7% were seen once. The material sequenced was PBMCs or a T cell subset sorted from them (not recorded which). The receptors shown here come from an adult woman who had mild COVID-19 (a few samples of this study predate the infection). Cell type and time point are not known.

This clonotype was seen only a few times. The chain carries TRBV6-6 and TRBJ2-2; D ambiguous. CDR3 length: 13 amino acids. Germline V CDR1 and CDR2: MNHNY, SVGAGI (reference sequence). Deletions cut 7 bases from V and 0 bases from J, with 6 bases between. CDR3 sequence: CASTGPNTGELFF. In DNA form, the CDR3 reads TGTGCCAGCACCGGTCCGAACACCGGGGAGCTGTTTTTT.

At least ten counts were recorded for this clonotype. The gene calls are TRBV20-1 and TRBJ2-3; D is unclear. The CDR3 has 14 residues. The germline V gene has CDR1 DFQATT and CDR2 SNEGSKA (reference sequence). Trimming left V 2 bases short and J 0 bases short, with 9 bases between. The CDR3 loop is CSARFRLSTDTQYF. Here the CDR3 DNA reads TGCAGTGCTAGATTCCGACTGAGCACAGATACGCAGTATTTT.